Sequencing of this T cell receptor beta chain was carried out in a study of cytomegalovirus exposure and HLA in healthy donors. The PCR was carried out with 60 Vbeta primers and 13 Jbeta primers. Data came from immunoSEQ multiplex PCR; TCRdb stores just in-frame clones and leaves some out. Among about 140,000 clones listed, roughly 76% were seen once. Whereas donors were nominally healthy upon sampling, unrecorded immune exposures were probable. Of note for this clone: Its specificity is not known.

Trimming cost V 4 bases and J 0 bases; bases outside gene matches: 2. CDR3 length: 16 residues. Germline CDR1 SGHRS, CDR2 YFSETQ. Findings of the study overall: Apparent HLA restriction characterized most CMV-associated TCR beta chains in a later analysis.

The sample was PBMCs. The chain recombines TRBV5-1 with TRBJ2-6; TRBD1 aligns across 9 bases. This TCR was sampled from a woman aged 40 to 50 in good health and CMV-seronegative. The CDR3 DNA is TGCGCCAGCAGCGAGACAGGGGGCTCTGGGGCCAACGTCCTGACTTTC. It translates to CASSETGGSGANVLTF. Using reference TRBV5-1 and TRBJ2-6 for the parts outside the CDR3, the full variable domain is KAGVTQTPRYLIKTRGQQVTLSCSPISGHRSVSWYQQTPGQGLQFLFEYFSETQRNKGNFPGRFSGRQFSNSRSEMNVSTLELGDSALYLCASSETGGSGANVLTFGAGSRLTVL.